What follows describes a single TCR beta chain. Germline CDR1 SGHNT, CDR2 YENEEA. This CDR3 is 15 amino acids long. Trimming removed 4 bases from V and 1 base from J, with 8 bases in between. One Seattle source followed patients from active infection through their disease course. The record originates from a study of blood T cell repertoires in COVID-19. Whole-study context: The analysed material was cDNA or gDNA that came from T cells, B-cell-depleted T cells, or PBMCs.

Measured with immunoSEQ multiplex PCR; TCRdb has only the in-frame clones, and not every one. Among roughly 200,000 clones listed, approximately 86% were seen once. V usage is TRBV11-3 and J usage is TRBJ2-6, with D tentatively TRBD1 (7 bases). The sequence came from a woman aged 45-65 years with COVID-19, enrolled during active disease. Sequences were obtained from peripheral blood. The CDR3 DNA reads TGTGCCAGCAGCTCAGGGGGGTCTGGGGCCAACGTCCTGACTTTC. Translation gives CASSSGGSGANVLTF.